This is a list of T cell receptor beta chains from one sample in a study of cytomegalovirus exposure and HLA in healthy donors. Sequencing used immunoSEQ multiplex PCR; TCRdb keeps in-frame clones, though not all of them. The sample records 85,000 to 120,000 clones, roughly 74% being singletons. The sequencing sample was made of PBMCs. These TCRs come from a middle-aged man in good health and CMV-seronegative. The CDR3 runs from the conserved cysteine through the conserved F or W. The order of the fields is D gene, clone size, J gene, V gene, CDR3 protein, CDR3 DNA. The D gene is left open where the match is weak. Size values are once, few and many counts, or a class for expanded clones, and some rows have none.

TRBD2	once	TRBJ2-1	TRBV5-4	CASSLEAGNEQFF	TGTGCCAGCAGCTTGGAAGCGGGGAATGAGCAGTTCTTC
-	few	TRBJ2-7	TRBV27	CASSESAAYEQYF	TGTGCCAGCAGCGAGAGCGCGGCCTACGAGCAGTACTTC
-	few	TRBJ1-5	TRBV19	CASSIGVLFTQPQHF	TGTGCCAGTAGTATCGGTGTTTTGTTTACGCAGCCCCAGCATTTT
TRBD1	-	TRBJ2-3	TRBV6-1	CASLLGTGSTDTQYF	TGTGCCAGCCTCCTAGGGACAGGGAGCACAGATACGCAGTATTTT
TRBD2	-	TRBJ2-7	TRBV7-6	CASSPELAGGLREQYF	TGTGCCAGCAGCCCAGAGTTAGCGGGGGGGTTGCGCGAGCAGTACTTC
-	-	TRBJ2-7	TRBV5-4	CASSHWGLASYEQYF	TGTGCCAGCAGCCACTGGGGCCTCGCATCCTACGAGCAGTACTTC
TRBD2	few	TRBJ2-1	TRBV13	CASSLGFSTSGGLSYNEQFF	TGTGCCAGCAGCTTAGGATTCTCGACTAGCGGGGGGCTCTCCTACAATGAGCAGTTCTTC
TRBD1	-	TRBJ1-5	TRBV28	CASNPMRDRYSNQPQHF	TGTGCCAGCAACCCTATGAGGGACAGGTATAGCAATCAGCCCCAGCATTTT
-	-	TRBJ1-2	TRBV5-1	CASSHDKNYGYTF	TGCGCCAGCAGCCACGACAAAAACTATGGCTACACCTTC
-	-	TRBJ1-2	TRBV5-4	CASSPGLQTNGYTF	TGTGCCAGCAGCCCTGGACTGCAGACGAATGGCTACACCTTC
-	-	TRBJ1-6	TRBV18	CASSAGGSHYNSPLHF	TGTGCCAGCTCAGCGGGAGGTAGTCATTATAATTCACCCCTCCACTTT
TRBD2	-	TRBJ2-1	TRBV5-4	CASSYGLAGAYNEQFF	TGTGCCAGCAGCTACGGCCTAGCGGGGGCCTACAATGAGCAGTTCTTC
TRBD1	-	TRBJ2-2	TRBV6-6	CASSNSGTGGPGELFF	TGTGCCAGCAGTAATTCCGGGACAGGGGGACCCGGGGAGCTGTTTTTT
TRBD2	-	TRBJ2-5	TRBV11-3	CASSRSGGAGTQYF	TGTGCCAGCAGCCGGAGCGGGGGGGCCGGGACCCAGTACTTC
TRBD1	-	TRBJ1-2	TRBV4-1	CASSQNAMGTGEGYTF	TGCGCCAGCAGCCAGAACGCCATGGGGACAGGGGAAGGCTACACCTTC
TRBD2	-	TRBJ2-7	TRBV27	CASSPLAGEQYF	TGTGCCAGCAGCCCACTAGCGGGGGAGCAGTACTTC
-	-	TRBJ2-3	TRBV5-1	CASSFNRAGTDTQYF	TGCGCCAGCAGTTTCAACAGGGCAGGCACAGATACGCAGTATTTT
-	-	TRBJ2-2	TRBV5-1	CASSLEGVPTGELFF	TGCGCCAGCAGCTTGGAGGGGGTCCCCACCGGGGAGCTGTTTTTT
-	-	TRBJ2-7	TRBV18	CASSADSYEQYF	TGTGCCAGCTCAGCGGACAGCTACGAGCAGTACTTC
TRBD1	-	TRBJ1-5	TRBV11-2	CASSAQGNQPQHF	TGTGCCAGCAGCGCACAGGGGAACCAGCCCCAGCATTTT
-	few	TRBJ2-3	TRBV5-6	CASSFLVAGHTDTQYF	TGTGCCAGCAGCTTCCTGGTGGCGGGGCACACAGATACGCAGTATTTT
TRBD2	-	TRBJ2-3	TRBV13	CASSTTPSGGLTDTQYF	TGTGCCAGCAGCACTACTCCTAGCGGGGGGTTGACAGATACGCAGTATTTT
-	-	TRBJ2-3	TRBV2	CASSLTGGTDTQYF	TGTGCCAGCAGTCTCACCGGGGGCACAGATACGCAGTATTTT
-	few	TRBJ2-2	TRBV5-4	CASSLPGQITNTGELFF	TGTGCCAGCAGCCTCCCGGGACAAATAACGAACACCGGGGAGCTGTTTTTT
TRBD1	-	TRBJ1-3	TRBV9	CASSVAGGTGFSSTARNTIYF	TGTGCCAGCAGCGTAGCAGGGGGTACAGGGTTCTCTTCCACGGCGAGAAACACCATATATTTT
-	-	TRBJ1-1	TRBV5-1	CASSWRQANTEAFF	TGCGCCAGCAGCTGGAGACAGGCGAACACTGAAGCTTTCTTT
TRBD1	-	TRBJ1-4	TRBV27	CASSFGTGGEKLFF	TGTGCCAGCAGTTTCGGGACAGGTGGGGAAAAACTGTTTTTT
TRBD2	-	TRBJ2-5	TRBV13	CASSSGLAGDHQETQYF	TGTGCCAGCAGCTCCGGACTAGCGGGGGACCACCAAGAGACCCAGTACTTC
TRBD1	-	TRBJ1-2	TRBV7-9	CASSFTGQGGMDGYTF	TGTGCCAGCAGCTTTACGGGACAGGGAGGGATGGATGGCTACACCTTC
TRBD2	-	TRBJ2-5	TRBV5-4	CASSSWGLAGETQYF	TGTGCCAGCAGCTCGTGGGGACTAGCCGGAGAGACCCAGTACTTC
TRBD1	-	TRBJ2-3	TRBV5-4	CASSVPGQGRADTQYF	TGTGCCAGCAGCGTACCTGGACAGGGGAGGGCAGATACGCAGTATTTT
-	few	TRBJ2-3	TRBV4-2	CASSQMTRTEDTQYF	TGTGCCAGCAGCCAAATGACTAGGACGGAAGATACGCAGTATTTT
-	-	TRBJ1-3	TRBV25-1	CASTHRTADSGNTIYF	TGTGCCAGCACCCACAGGACAGCGGACTCTGGAAACACCATATATTTT
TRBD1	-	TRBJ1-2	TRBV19	CASRWTGNYGYTF	TGTGCCAGTCGGTGGACAGGGAACTATGGCTACACCTTC
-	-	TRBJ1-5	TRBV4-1	CASSQEWTVNQPQHF	TGCGCCAGCAGCCAAGAATGGACAGTGAATCAGCCCCAGCATTTT
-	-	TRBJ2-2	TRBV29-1	CSGLNTGELFF	TGCAGCGGACTTAACACCGGGGAGCTGTTTTTT
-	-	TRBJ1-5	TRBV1	CTSSQDGGQPQHF	TGCACCAGCAGCCAAGATGGAGGACAGCCCCAGCATTTT
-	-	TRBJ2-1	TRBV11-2	CASSTRRANEQFF	TGTGCCAGCAGCACTCGCAGGGCCAATGAGCAGTTCTTC
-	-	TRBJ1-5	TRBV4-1	CASSQALGSNQPQHF	TGCGCCAGCAGCCAAGCTTTAGGGAGTAATCAGCCCCAGCATTTT
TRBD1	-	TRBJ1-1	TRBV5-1	CASSVDRGGTEAFF	TGCGCCAGCAGCGTCGACAGGGGTGGGACTGAAGCTTTCTTT
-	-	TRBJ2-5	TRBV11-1	CASSLVRGAQETQYF	TGTGCCAGCAGCTTAGTCCGGGGGGCTCAAGAGACCCAGTACTTC
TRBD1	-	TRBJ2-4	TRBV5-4	CASSSWTGVGNIQYF	TGTGCCAGCAGCTCTTGGACAGGGGTCGGGAACATTCAGTACTTC
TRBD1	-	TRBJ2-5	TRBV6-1	CASSEKGAQETQYF	TGTGCCAGCAGTGAGAAGGGGGCTCAAGAGACCCAGTACTTC
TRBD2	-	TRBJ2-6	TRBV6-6	CASTARGGSGANVLTF	TGTGCCAGCACCGCCCGCGGGGGCTCTGGGGCCAACGTCCTGACTTTC
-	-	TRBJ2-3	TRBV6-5	CASANVDTQYF	TGTGCCAGCGCTAACGTTGATACGCAGTATTTT
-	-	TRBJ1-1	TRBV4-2	CASSPLDRLVTEAFF	TGTGCCAGCAGCCCTCTCGACAGGTTAGTAACTGAAGCTTTCTTT
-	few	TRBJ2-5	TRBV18	CASSPRTVQETQYF	TGTGCCAGCTCACCAAGGACAGTCCAAGAGACCCAGTACTTC
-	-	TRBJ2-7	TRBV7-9	CSSSEGVEQYF	TGTTCCAGCAGCGAGGGAGTAGAGCAGTACTTC
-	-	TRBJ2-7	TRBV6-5	CASSRRGTANGQYF	TGTGCCAGCAGCCGCCGGGGGACCGCTAATGGGCAGTACTTC
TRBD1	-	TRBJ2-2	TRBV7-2	CASSYPGQAPGELFF	TGTGCCAGCAGCTATCCGGGACAGGCCCCCGGGGAGCTGTTTTTT
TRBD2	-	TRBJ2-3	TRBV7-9	CASSSQTSVGTQYF	TGTGCCAGCAGCTCACAGACTAGCGTTGGTACGCAGTATTTT
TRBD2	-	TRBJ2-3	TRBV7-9	CASSSWSGGTSTDTQYF	TGTGCCAGCAGCTCCTGGAGCGGGGGGACGAGCACAGATACGCAGTATTTT
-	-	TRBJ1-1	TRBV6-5	CASSYSGEGGTEAFF	TGTGCCAGCAGTTACTCAGGGGAGGGTGGAACTGAAGCTTTCTTT
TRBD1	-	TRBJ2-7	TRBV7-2	CASSRGGGTGGYEQYF	TGTGCCAGCAGCCGGGGGGGAGGGACAGGGGGGTACGAGCAGTACTTC
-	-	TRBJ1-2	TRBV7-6	CASSLETGPGYGYTF	TGTGCCAGCAGCTTAGAGACAGGACCTGGCTATGGCTACACCTTC
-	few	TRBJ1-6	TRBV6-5	CASSYSLSGMASPLHF	TGTGCCAGCAGTTACTCGTTGTCAGGGATGGCTTCACCCCTCCACTTT